The TCR beta chain under discussion was sequenced for a study of Graves' ophthalmopathy and Graves' hyperthyroidism. As the template, RNA transcripts were used to amplify TCR beta CDR3 regions. The library came from an HTBI-primed first-round RT-PCR and a second-round multiplex PCR. TCRdb ran MiXCR on the multiplex PCR reads and lists one entry per CDR3 protein. The sample includes hundreds of thousands of distinct CDR3 sequences, more than 20% of them seen just once. V gave up 0 bases and J gave up 2 bases, with 7 bases separating them. Germline loops: CDR1 LGHNA, CDR2 YNFKEQ. CDR3 length: 14 amino acids. This clonotype has a count of ten or more. Reliance was placed on clinical symptoms, serum thyroxine, TRAb, thyroid ultrasound and orbital computed tomography for diagnosis.

Sample: peripheral blood. This sequence joins TRBV4-2 and TRBJ1-2; TRBD1 is a possible D gene (5 bases). The TCR originated in a young woman with stable Graves' hyperthyroidism. The CDR3 protein is CASSQDQGNYGYTF. The CDR3 DNA sequence: TGTGCCAGCAGCCAAGATCAGGGAAACTATGGCTACACCTTC.